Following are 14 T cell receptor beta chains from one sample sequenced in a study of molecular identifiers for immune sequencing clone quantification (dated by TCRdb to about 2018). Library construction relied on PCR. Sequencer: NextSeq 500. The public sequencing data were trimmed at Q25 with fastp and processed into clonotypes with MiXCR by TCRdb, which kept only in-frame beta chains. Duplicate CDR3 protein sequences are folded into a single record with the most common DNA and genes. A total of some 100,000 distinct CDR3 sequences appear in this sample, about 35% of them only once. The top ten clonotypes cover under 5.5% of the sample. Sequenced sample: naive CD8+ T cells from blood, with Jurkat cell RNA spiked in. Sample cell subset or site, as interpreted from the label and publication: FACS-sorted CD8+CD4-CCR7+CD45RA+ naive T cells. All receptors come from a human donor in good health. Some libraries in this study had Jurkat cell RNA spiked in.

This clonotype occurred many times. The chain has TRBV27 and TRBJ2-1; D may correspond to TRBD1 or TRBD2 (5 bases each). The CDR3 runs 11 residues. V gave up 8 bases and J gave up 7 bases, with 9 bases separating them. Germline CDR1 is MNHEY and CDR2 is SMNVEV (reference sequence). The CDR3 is CASGGWNEQFF. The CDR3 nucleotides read TGTGCCAGCGGGGGTTGGAATGAGCAGTTCTTC.

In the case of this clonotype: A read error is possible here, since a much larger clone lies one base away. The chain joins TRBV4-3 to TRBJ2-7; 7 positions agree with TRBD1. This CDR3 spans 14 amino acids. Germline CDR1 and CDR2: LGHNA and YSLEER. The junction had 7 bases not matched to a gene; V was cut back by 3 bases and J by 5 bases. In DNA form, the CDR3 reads TGCGCCAGCAGCCAGGACGTAGGGGGCAACGAGCAGTACTTC. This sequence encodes CASSQDVGGNEQYF.

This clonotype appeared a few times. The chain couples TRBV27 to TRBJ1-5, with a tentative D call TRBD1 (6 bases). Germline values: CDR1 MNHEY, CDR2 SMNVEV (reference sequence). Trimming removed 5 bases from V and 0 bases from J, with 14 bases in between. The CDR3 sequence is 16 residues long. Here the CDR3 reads CASSRAGTYSNQPQHF. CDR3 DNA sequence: TGTGCCAGCAGTAGGGCCGGGACATATAGCAATCAGCCCCAGCATTTT.

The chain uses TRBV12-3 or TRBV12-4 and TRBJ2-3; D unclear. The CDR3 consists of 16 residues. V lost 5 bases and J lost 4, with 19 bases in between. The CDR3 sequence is CASSLPLEGGADTQYF. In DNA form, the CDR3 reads TGTGCCAGCAGTCTTCCGCTAGAAGGCGGCGCAGATACGCAGTATTTT.

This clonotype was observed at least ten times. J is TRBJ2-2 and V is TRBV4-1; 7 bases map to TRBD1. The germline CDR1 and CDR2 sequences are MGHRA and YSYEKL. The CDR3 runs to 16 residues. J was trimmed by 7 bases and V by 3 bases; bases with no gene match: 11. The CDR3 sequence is CASSHLLTGARGELFF. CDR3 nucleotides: TGCGCCAGCAGCCACCTATTAACAGGGGCACGCGGGGAGCTGTTTTTT.

The CDR3 loop is CASSPHMGASGNTIYF. As DNA, the CDR3 is TGCGCCAGCAGCCCCCATATGGGGGCTTCTGGAAACACCATATATTTT. The chain joins TRBV4-1 to TRBJ1-3; possibly TRBD1 for D (6 bases). In germline, CDR1 is MGHRA, CDR2 YSYEKL. The CDR3 extends over 16 amino acids. Trimming took 4 bases from V and 1 from J, leaving 14 bases between them.

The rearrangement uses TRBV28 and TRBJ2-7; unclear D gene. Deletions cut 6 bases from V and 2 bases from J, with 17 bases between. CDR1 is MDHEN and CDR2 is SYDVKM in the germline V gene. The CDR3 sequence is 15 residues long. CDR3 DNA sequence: TGTGCCAGCAGGTTAACTGGTCTGCACGCCTACGAGCAGTACTTC. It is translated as CASRLTGLHAYEQYF.

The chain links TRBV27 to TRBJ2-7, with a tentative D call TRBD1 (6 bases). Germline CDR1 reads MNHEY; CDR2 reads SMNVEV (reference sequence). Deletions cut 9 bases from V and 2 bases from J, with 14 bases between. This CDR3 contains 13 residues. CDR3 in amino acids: CASTGTRAYEQYF. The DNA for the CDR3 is TGTGCCAGTACCGGGACAAGGGCCTACGAGCAGTACTTC.

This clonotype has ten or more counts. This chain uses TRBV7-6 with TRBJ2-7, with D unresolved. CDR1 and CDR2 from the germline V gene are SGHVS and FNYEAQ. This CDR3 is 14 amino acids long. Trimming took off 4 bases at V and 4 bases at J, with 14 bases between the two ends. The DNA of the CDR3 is TGTGCCAGCAGCTCCGGACCGGCTCCTTACGAGCAGTACTTC. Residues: CASSSGPAPYEQYF.

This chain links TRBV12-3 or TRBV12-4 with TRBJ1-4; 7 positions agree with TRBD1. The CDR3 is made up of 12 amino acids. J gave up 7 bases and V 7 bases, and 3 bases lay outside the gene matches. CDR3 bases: TGTGCCAGCAAACGACAGGGTGAAAAACTGTTTTTT. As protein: CASKRQGEKLFF.

DNA of the CDR3: TGCGCCAGCAGCCAAGATCGGCGCGGGGCGACAGATACGCAGTATTTT. Translated: CASSQDRRGATDTQYF. The chain recombines TRBV4-3 with TRBJ2-3, with D perhaps matching TRBD2 (6 bases). Looked up from germline, CDR1 is LGHNA and CDR2 is YSLEER. The CDR3 runs to 16 residues. The V gene lost 0 bases and the J gene lost 3 bases, with 13 bases spanning the gap.

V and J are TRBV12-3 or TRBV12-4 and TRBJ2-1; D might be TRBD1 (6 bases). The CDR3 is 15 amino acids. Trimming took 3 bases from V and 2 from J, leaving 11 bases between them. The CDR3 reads CASSLVGQPYNEQFF. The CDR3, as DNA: TGTGCCAGCAGTTTGGTGGGACAACCCTACAATGAGCAGTTCTTC.

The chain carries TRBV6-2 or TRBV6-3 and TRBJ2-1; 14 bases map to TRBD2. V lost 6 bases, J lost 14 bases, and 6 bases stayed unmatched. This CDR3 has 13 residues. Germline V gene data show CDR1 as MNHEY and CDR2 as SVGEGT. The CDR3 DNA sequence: TGTGCCAGCAGAGGGACTAGCGGGAGAATTAAGTTCTTC. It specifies CASRGTSGRIKFF.

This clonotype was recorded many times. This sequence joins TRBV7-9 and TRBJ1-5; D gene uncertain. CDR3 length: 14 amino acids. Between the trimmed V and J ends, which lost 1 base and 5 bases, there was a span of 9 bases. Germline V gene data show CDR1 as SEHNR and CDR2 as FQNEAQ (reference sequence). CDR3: CASSLGTDYQPQHF. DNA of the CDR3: TGTGCCAGCAGCTTAGGGACTGACTATCAGCCCCAGCATTTT.